Included here is one T cell receptor (beta chain) sequence, with context. Antigen unknown. These data originate in a study of identical twins. The study, taken as a whole, reports: Cross-sectional statistical analysis, not tracking of the same donors, underpinned the conclusions. Clonotypes of the beta chain that were abundant in cord blood carried fewer insertions (memory repertoires showed none).

Per the germline V gene, CDR1 is DFQATT and CDR2 is SNEGSKA (reference sequence). Deletions cut 5 bases from V and 1 base from J, with 12 bases between. This CDR3 contains 14 residues. One entry per CDR3 protein results from TCRdb running MiXCR on the 5' RACE reads. The sample shows 520,000 or so distinct CDR3 sequences, approximately 22% of them seen only once. These data also formed part of another study, on T cells expressing NK-cell markers. Per that study: Sorted CD3+CD56+NKG2C+, CD3+CD56+NKG2C- and CD3+CD56-NKG2C+ T cells supplied TCR beta repertoires. These clonotypes additionally ranked first within the CD3+CD56-NKG2C+ fraction of a handful of donors.

The sequencing input was CD4+ T cells sorted from blood. The origin of this receptor is a woman aged 18-29 years in good health. This chain joins TRBV20-1 and TRBJ1-3; no reliable D call. The CDR3 loop reads CSARRAISGNTIYF. The CDR3 region has the DNA TGCAGTGCTCGACGGGCCATTTCTGGAAACACCATATATTTT.